Listed here are 30 T cell receptor beta chains from one sample, sequenced in a study of T cells in Graves' hyperthyroidism and ophthalmopathy. Amplification targeted TCR beta CDR3 regions from RNA transcripts. The TCR CDR3 was amplified in a first-round RT-PCR using the HTBI primer set. In TCRdb, the multiplex PCR reads were re-called with MiXCR into one record per CDR3 protein. The profile shows 540,000 or so distinct CDR3 sequences, more than 45% of them singletons. The specimen sequenced was peripheral blood or thyroid tissue (not recorded which). All receptors come from an adult woman with Graves' disease, either hyperthyroidism or ophthalmopathy (not recorded which).

This clonotype was detected many times. This rearrangement joins TRBV7-8 to TRBJ2-3; no clear D gene. CDR3 length equals 14 residues. V gave up 1 base and J gave up 2 bases, with 7 bases separating them. Germline values: CDR1 SGHVS, CDR2 FQNEAQ. CDR3 amino acids: CASSLDRSTDTQYF. The CDR3 region has the DNA TGTGCCAGCAGCTTAGACCGATCCACAGATACGCAGTATTTT.

This clonotype has a count of ten or more. V gene TRBV20-1 combines with J gene TRBJ2-7; possibly TRBD2 for D (6 bases). V was trimmed by 3 bases and J by 0 bases, leaving 18 bases between them. From germline, CDR1 is DFQATT and CDR2 SNEGSKA (reference sequence). The CDR3 consists of 16 residues. The CDR3 DNA follows: TGCAGTGCTAGCGATCCCAGAAGAGCGGGCTCCTACGAGCAGTACTTC. Translated: CSASDPRRAGSYEQYF.

On this clonotype itself: Just one base apart from a much larger clone, this may be a read error. This chain connects TRBV7-4 to TRBJ2-7; tentative D call: TRBD1 (7 bases). In germline, CDR1 is SGHVT, CDR2 SQSDAQ. The CDR3 length is 13 residues. CDR3: CSSSQGGVNEQYF. The CDR3 DNA reads as TGTTCCAGCAGTCAGGGGGGAGTGAACGAGCAGTACTTC.

Many counts were recorded for this clonotype. J is TRBJ2-7 and V is TRBV9, with D tentatively TRBD1 or TRBD2 (6 bases each). Germline loops: CDR1 SGDLS, CDR2 YYNGEE. This CDR3 is built from 13 residues. The V and J ends lost 2 bases and 6 bases respectively, with 12 bases between them. The CDR3 loop reads CASSVSGAGEQYF. CDR3 bases: TGTGCCAGCAGCGTTTCGGGGGCTGGCGAGCAGTACTTC.

The chain couples TRBV24-1 to TRBJ2-2, with 12 nucleotides matching TRBD2. With 9 bases clipped from V and 3 bases from J, the junction kept 4 bases outside the gene matches. The CDR3 contains 15 residues. Germline CDR1 is KGHDR and CDR2 is SFDVKD. The CDR3 spells CATSPSGRDTGELFF. The CDR3 region has the DNA TGTGCCACCTCTCCTAGCGGGAGGGACACCGGGGAGCTGTTTTTT.

The V gene is TRBV7-3, the J gene TRBJ2-7, with D possibly TRBD1 on 5 matching bases. The CDR3 runs 16 residues. V was shortened by 4 bases and J by 1 base, with 17 bases between the two germline ends. Germline CDR1 and CDR2: SGHTA and FQGTGA. For the CDR3, the DNA is TGTGCCAGCAGCTCGGCAACTGACAGTCGATCCTACGAGCAGTACTTC. Translated: CASSSATDSRSYEQYF.

With respect to this clonotype: The conserved phenylalanine or tryptophan is not found at the CDR3 terminus, so this likely reflects a read error. The limits of the CDR3 on the DNA are not certain, so only TCRdb's listed CDR3 is given. This chain connects TRBV20-1 to TRBJ2-2; TRBD2, the table's D call, lacks a check against the DNA. The CDR3 length equals 12 residues, ends included. CDR1 is DFQATT and CDR2 is SNEGSKA in the germline V gene (reference sequence). This CDR3 is CSARTRPTARGP.

This clonotype was seen at least ten times. This chain links TRBV11-2 with TRBJ2-6; D not certain. CDR3 size: 17 residues. The germline CDR1 and CDR2 sequences are SGHAT and FQNNGV. V was shortened by 4 bases and J by 0 bases, with 13 bases between the two germline ends. In nucleotides, the CDR3 is TGTGCCAGCAGCTCGGCGGCGCGAACCTCTGGGGCCAACGTCCTGACTTTC. Its translation: CASSSAARTSGANVLTF. Combining the CDR3 with reference TRBV11-2 and TRBJ2-6 gives the whole variable domain EAGVAQSPRYKIIEKRQSVAFWCNPISGHATLYWYQQILGQGPKLLIQFQNNGVVDDSQLPKDRFSAERLKGVDSTLKIQPAKLEDSAVYLCASSSAARTSGANVLTFGAGSRLTVL.

This rearrangement joins TRBV20-1 to TRBJ1-1, with D possibly being TRBD1 (5 bases). CDR1 is DFQATT and CDR2 is SNEGSKA in the germline V gene (reference sequence). This CDR3 spans 14 amino acids. Between the trimmed V and J ends, which lost 0 bases and 5 bases, there was a span of 13 bases. This CDR3 is CSARDEGRVTEAFF. CDR3 DNA: TGCAGTGCTAGAGATGAGGGCAGGGTGACTGAAGCTTTCTTT.

On this clonotype itself: The junction differs from germline at one of its ends, possibly a read error. The gene calls are TRBV7-6 and TRBJ2-5, with D tentatively TRBD1 (6 bases). The CDR3 extends over 13 amino acids. Germline CDR1 is SGHVS and CDR2 is FNYEAQ. The CDR3 bases are TGTGCCAGCAGCTTAGCGGCAGGGGTCACCCTGTACTTC. Translation gives CASSLAAGVTLYF.

The chain couples TRBV7-3 to TRBJ1-1, with D tentatively TRBD1 (6 bases). Trimming removed 1 base at V and 8 bases at J, with 11 bases between. Germline lookup yields CDR1 SGHTA and CDR2 FQGTGA. The CDR3 runs 13 residues. The CDR3 coding sequence is TGTGCCAGCAGCTTAAACACAGGGAGCGAAGCTTTCTTT. This codes for CASSLNTGSEAFF.

The chain has TRBV24-1 and TRBJ1-5, with D possibly being TRBD1 (5 bases). Germline CDR1 is KGHDR and CDR2 is SFDVKD. This CDR3 spans 12 amino acids. Trimming took 5 bases from V and 9 from J, leaving 10 bases between them. CDR3 region: CATSVGTGPQHF. In nucleotides, the CDR3 is TGTGCCACCAGTGTAGGTACAGGGCCCCAGCATTTT.

The chain carries TRBV25-1 and TRBJ1-1; TRBD1 agrees at 9 bases. The CDR3 is made up of 15 amino acids. Unmatched junction bases numbered 3, after V lost 3 bases and J lost 1 base. CDR1 and CDR2 from the germline V gene are MGHDK and SYGVNS. In DNA, the CDR3 is TGTGCCAGCAGTGATGCGGGACAGGGGAACACTGAAGCTTTCTTT. It translates to CASSDAGQGNTEAFF.

The table lists this clonotype with a few counts. This chain links TRBV11-2 with TRBJ2-2; no firm D call. Germline V CDR1 and CDR2: SGHAT, FQNNGV. Trimming took 11 bases from V and 1 from J, leaving 17 bases between them. This CDR3 comprises 15 residues. CDR3 DNA: TGTGCCTGCCCCCCGTATGGAATGAACACCGGGGAGCTGTTTTTT. Translated: CACPPYGMNTGELFF.

This chain uses TRBV6-1 with TRBJ1-1; D call uncertain. V shed 6 bases and J shed 4 bases, with 9 bases lying between them. Germline CDR1 reads MNHNS; CDR2 reads SASEGT. The length of the CDR3 is 12 residues. Here the CDR3 DNA reads TGTGCCAGCAGGCGAGTGGGCACTGAAGCTTTCTTT. Protein: CASRRVGTEAFF.

This clonotype was counted many times. The chain uses TRBV5-5 and TRBJ2-7; D gene unclear. Germline values: CDR1 SGHKS, CDR2 YYEKEE (reference sequence). Trimming cost V 0 bases and J 9 bases, with 7 bases left between them. This CDR3 has 11 residues. CDR3 amino acids: CASSLGPGQYF. The CDR3 DNA follows: TGTGCCAGCAGCTTGGGACCGGGGCAGTACTTC.

This clonotype was seen once. V gene TRBV11-2 combines with J gene TRBJ2-7; TRBD2 is a possible D gene (6 bases). Trimming removed 1 base from V and 2 bases from J, with 12 bases in between. Germline V lookup: CDR1 SGHAT, CDR2 FQNNGV. The length of the CDR3 is 15 residues. This CDR3 is CASSLVGRSTYEQYF. In DNA, the CDR3 is TGTGCCAGCAGCTTAGTCGGGAGATCCACCTACGAGCAGTACTTC. Variable domain in full (rest from reference TRBV11-2 and TRBJ2-7): EAGVAQSPRYKIIEKRQSVAFWCNPISGHATLYWYQQILGQGPKLLIQFQNNGVVDDSQLPKDRFSAERLKGVDSTLKIQPAKLEDSAVYLCASSLVGRSTYEQYFGPGTRLTVT.

V and J are TRBV29-1 and TRBJ2-5, with D unresolved. Per the germline V gene, CDR1 is SQVTM and CDR2 is ANQGSEA. The CDR3 runs to 13 residues. V gave up 6 bases and J gave up 7 bases, with 18 bases separating them. The CDR3 loop is CSVNLGPPTTQYF. CDR3 in DNA: TGCAGCGTGAATCTTGGCCCGCCAACGACCCAGTACTTC. Based on the CDR3 plus reference TRBV29-1 and TRBJ2-5, the full variable domain is SAVISQKPSRDICQRGTSLTIQCQVDSQVTMMFWYRQQPGQSLTLIATANQGSEATYESGFVIDKFPISRPNLTFSTLTVSNMSPEDSSIYLCSVNLGPPTTQYFGPGTRLLVL.

The J gene is TRBJ2-7, the V gene TRBV7-9, with 7 bases matching TRBD2. This CDR3 spans 14 amino acids. Germline V gene data show CDR1 as SEHNR and CDR2 as FQNEAQ (reference sequence). Losses at the gene ends were 2 bases for V and 6 bases for J; bases not matched to a gene: 7. This chain's CDR3 is CASSLLADYGEQYF. The CDR3 region has the DNA TGTGCCAGCAGCTTACTAGCGGATTACGGCGAGCAGTACTTC. The full variable domain, with the rest looked up from reference TRBV7-9 and TRBJ2-7, is DTGVSQNPRHKITKRGQNVTFRCDPISEHNRLYWYRQTLGQGPEFLTYFQNEAQLEKSRLLSDRFSAERPKGSFSTLEIQRTEQGDSAMYLCASSLLADYGEQYFGPGTRLTVT.

The genes are TRBV20-1 and TRBJ1-1, with TRBD1 as a possible D gene (5 bases). The CDR3 extends over 12 amino acids. Trimming left V 6 bases short and J 5 bases short, with 13 bases between. Germline V lookup: CDR1 DFQATT, CDR2 SNEGSKA (reference sequence). The CDR3 region has the DNA TGCAGTGCCGAAGGGGTGAGGACTGAAGCTTTCTTT. Its translation is CSAEGVRTEAFF.

This clonotype was detected many times. The genes are TRBV9 and TRBJ1-1; the D is unclear. Germline loops: CDR1 SGDLS, CDR2 YYNGEE. The CDR3 has 16 amino acids. V shed 5 bases and J shed 0 bases, with 17 bases lying between them. This chain's CDR3 is CASSDPFGNMNTEAFF. CDR3 nucleotides: TGTGCCAGCAGTGACCCTTTCGGAAATATGAACACTGAAGCTTTCTTT.

This clonotype came up a few times. The J gene is TRBJ2-5, the V gene TRBV14; 8 bases are a match to TRBD2. CDR1 is SGHDN and CDR2 is FVKESK in the germline V gene. The CDR3 extends over 15 amino acids. Germline trimming cut 4 bases from V and 4 bases from J; bases unmatched to any gene: 8. The CDR3 DNA reads TGTGCCAGCAGCCCAGGACTAGCATCCGCAGAGACCCAGTACTTC. The encoded protein is CASSPGLASAETQYF.

This clonotype was counted many times. V gene TRBV5-1 combines with J gene TRBJ1-1, with D possibly matching TRBD1 (6 bases). This CDR3 has 13 amino acids. From germline, CDR1 is SGHRS and CDR2 YFSETQ. V was cut by 0 bases and J by 7 bases, with 10 bases left in between. For the CDR3, the DNA is TGCGCCAGCAGCTTGGCCGGGGGGCTTGAAGCTTTCTTT. It encodes CASSLAGGLEAFF.

This chain uses TRBV19 with TRBJ1-2; 7 bases fit TRBD1. Germline CDR1 reads LNHDA; CDR2 reads SQIVND (reference sequence). The CDR3 totals 17 residues. Unmatched junction bases numbered 14, after V lost 3 bases and J lost 4 bases. CDR3 region: CASSIPGAGGIGYGYTF. In DNA form, the CDR3 reads TGTGCCAGTAGTATCCCCGGGGCAGGGGGAATCGGCTATGGCTACACCTTC.

The chain couples TRBV30 to TRBJ1-6; 7 bases line up with TRBD1. With V trimmed by 1 base and J by 8 bases, 14 bases remained unmatched. The CDR3 runs to 17 residues. Germline V CDR1 and CDR2: GTSNPN, SVGIG (reference sequence). The CDR3 protein is CAWSARTPTGYHSPLHF. In DNA, the CDR3 is TGTGCCTGGAGTGCAAGGACCCCGACAGGGTACCATTCACCCCTCCACTTT.

This clonotype was counted many times. The V and J genes are TRBV5-1 and TRBJ2-6, with a possible D match to TRBD2 (5 bases). The CDR3 length is 16 residues. V dropped 0 bases and J dropped 2 bases, with 9 bases sitting between them. Per the germline V gene, CDR1 is SGHRS and CDR2 is YFSETQ. CDR3 amino acids: CASSLVGVTGANVLTF. The CDR3 DNA reads TGCGCCAGCAGCTTGGTCGGGGTCACTGGGGCCAACGTCCTGACTTTC.

The rearrangement links TRBV27 to TRBJ2-5; TRBD2 matches 9 bases. Germline trimming cut 8 bases from V and 5 bases from J; bases unmatched to any gene: 21. Germline V lookup: CDR1 MNHEY, CDR2 SMNVEV (reference sequence). The CDR3 length is 18 residues. The DNA of the CDR3 is TGTGCCAGCCGCTCCTCCCCGGTAGCGGGAGCGGGGGAGGAGACCCAGTACTTC. Translating gives CASRSSPVAGAGEETQYF.

This clonotype was seen only a few times. The chain joins TRBV10-3 to TRBJ2-5; D tentatively reads TRBD1 or TRBD2 (5 bases each). Germline V gene lookup returns CDR1 ENHRY and CDR2 SYGVKD. Deletions cut 3 bases from V and 2 bases from J, with 13 bases between. The CDR3 is made up of 15 amino acids. CDR3 loop: CAISELTGTQETQYF. The CDR3 DNA follows: TGTGCCATCAGTGAACTTACCGGGACGCAAGAGACCCAGTACTTC.

Many counts were recorded for this clonotype. Mismatch with germline at one junction end may stem from a read error. The chain employs TRBV6-6 and TRBJ1-1, with D unclear. This CDR3 region has 12 residues. Germline V gives CDR1 MNHNY, CDR2 SVGAGI (reference sequence). The CDR3: CTSSIADTEAFF. CDR3 nucleotide sequence: TGTACCAGCAGCATCGCGGACACTGAAGCTTTCTTT.

Concerning this clonotype: The germline gene is not matched at one end of the junction; a read error may be the cause. In DNA, the CDR3 is TGTGCCACCTTAAGTGGGGCCAGCGTCCTGACTTTC. This encodes CATLSGASVLTF. The chain combines TRBV6-6 with TRBJ2-6, with D perhaps TRBD1 (5 bases). There are 12 residues in the CDR3. Germline V CDR1 and CDR2: MNHNY, SVGAGI (reference sequence).